The rows below give T cell receptor beta chains drawn from one sample of a study of control samples from healthy donors and cancer patients. Here immunoSEQ multiplex PCR was the method, and the copy in TCRdb shows in-frame clones only, minus some. The repertoire holds 150,000 or so clones, with around 96% as singletons. Source material: blood. The receptors were sampled from a woman between 40 and 55 years old in good health. The CDR3 runs from the conserved cysteine through the conserved F or W. The order of the fields is V gene, J gene, CDR3 protein.

v_gene: TRBV27
j_gene: TRBJ1-1
CDR3aa: CASSSPGDTEAFF

v_gene: TRBV30
j_gene: TRBJ2-1
CDR3aa: CAWRGPSGKSEQFF

v_gene: TRBV4-3
j_gene: TRBJ1-5
CDR3aa: CASSQDLPRYSNQPQHF

v_gene: TRBV2
j_gene: TRBJ1-1
CDR3aa: CASSSSQGGGVNTEAFF

v_gene: TRBV6-4
j_gene: TRBJ1-6
CDR3aa: CASSALTGGGGSPLHF

v_gene: TRBV4-2
j_gene: TRBJ1-2
CDR3aa: CASSQDLGWSADYGYTF

v_gene: TRBV7-3
j_gene: TRBJ2-6
CDR3aa: CASSNVDYSGANVLTF

v_gene: TRBV23-1
j_gene: TRBJ1-3
CDR3aa: CASSQIYRGAGNTIYF

v_gene: TRBV2
j_gene: TRBJ1-2
CDR3aa: CASSPRGYNGYTF

v_gene: TRBV5-1
j_gene: TRBJ2-7
CDR3aa: CASSLDGYEQYF

v_gene: TRBV5-6
j_gene: TRBJ2-3
CDR3aa: CASSAGGTDTQYF

v_gene: TRBV30
j_gene: TRBJ2-3
CDR3aa: CARTMSSTDTQYF

v_gene: TRBV7-2
j_gene: TRBJ2-7
CDR3aa: CASSPRDRVSYEQYF

v_gene: TRBV19
j_gene: TRBJ1-1
CDR3aa: CASRDSEAFF

v_gene: TRBV5-4
j_gene: TRBJ1-1
CDR3aa: CASSWDRDGTEAFF

v_gene: TRBV30
j_gene: TRBJ2-2
CDR3aa: CAWGTGVNTGELFF

v_gene: TRBV5-1
j_gene: TRBJ1-4
CDR3aa: CASSLVGGTNEKLFF

v_gene: TRBV18
j_gene: TRBJ1-1
CDR3aa: CASSLDSLNTEAFF

v_gene: TRBV5-5
j_gene: TRBJ1-1
CDR3aa: CASSLVSFEAFF

v_gene: TRBV11-2
j_gene: TRBJ1-2
CDR3aa: CASSFSTGSSYTF

v_gene: TRBV10-1
j_gene: TRBJ2-7
CDR3aa: CASSTGTQTYEQYF

v_gene: TRBV2
j_gene: TRBJ1-3
CDR3aa: CASISRFSGNTIYF

v_gene: TRBV4-2
j_gene: TRBJ1-2
CDR3aa: CASSQRQGKNYGYTF

v_gene: TRBV7-3
j_gene: TRBJ2-5
CDR3aa: CASSSPGTGESETQYF

v_gene: TRBV10-2
j_gene: TRBJ1-5
CDR3aa: CASSESGGNQPQHF

v_gene: TRBV6-5
j_gene: TRBJ1-1
CDR3aa: CASSYANTEAFF

v_gene: TRBV4-2
j_gene: TRBJ1-6
CDR3aa: CASSPGQANSPLHF

v_gene: TRBV5-1
j_gene: TRBJ1-4
CDR3aa: CASSFGYSNEKLFF

v_gene: TRBV4-3
j_gene: TRBJ1-6
CDR3aa: CASSQHPQGSNNSPLHF

v_gene: TRBV4-1
j_gene: TRBJ1-6
CDR3aa: CASSQEAGWYNSPLHF

v_gene: TRBV5-6
j_gene: TRBJ1-2
CDR3aa: CASSLLDTNYGYTF

v_gene: TRBV3-1/TRBV3-2
j_gene: TRBJ2-5
CDR3aa: CASSQDICGRQTQYF

v_gene: TRBV9
j_gene: TRBJ2-1
CDR3aa: CASSVAAASGGPNEQFF

v_gene: TRBV9
j_gene: TRBJ2-3
CDR3aa: CASSAYGADTQYF

v_gene: TRBV11-3
j_gene: TRBJ2-1
CDR3aa: CASSPRTGTHNEQFF

v_gene: TRBV2
j_gene: TRBJ1-5
CDR3aa: CASSDSGQRNQPQHF

v_gene: TRBV27
j_gene: TRBJ2-7
CDR3aa: CASSTRTGRPYEQYF

v_gene: TRBV10-3
j_gene: TRBJ1-5
CDR3aa: CAISPGQNGQPQHF

v_gene: TRBV11-2
j_gene: TRBJ2-6
CDR3aa: CASSSQGPGSGANVLTF

v_gene: TRBV11-2
j_gene: TRBJ1-3
CDR3aa: CASSLVGPPSDIYF

v_gene: TRBV7-9
j_gene: TRBJ1-1
CDR3aa: CASSGGQGSTEAFF